Below are 18 T cell receptor beta chains sequenced from a single sample in a study of T cells in narcolepsy. Sequencing used immunoSEQ multiplex PCR; TCRdb keeps in-frame clones, though not all of them. The sample records under 35,000 clones, 75% to 90% being singletons. The sample was memory (CD45RA-) CD4+ T cells from blood. The receptors here all came from a human donor in good health.

J is TRBJ2-7 and V is TRBV28; 11 nucleotides agree with TRBD2. V lost 4 bases, J lost 3 bases, and 5 bases stayed unmatched. The CDR3 sequence is 15 residues long. From germline, CDR1 is MDHEN and CDR2 SYDVKM. CDR3 in DNA: TGTGCCAGCAGTTCTGTGACTAGCGGGATCTACGAGCAGTACTTC. Its protein is CASSSVTSGIYEQYF.

The chain is built from TRBV19 and TRBJ1-2, with 10 bases identical to TRBD1. Germline V CDR1 and CDR2: LNHDA, SQIVND (reference sequence). V shed 1 base and J 4 bases; nucleotides not matched to a gene: 6. The CDR3 is 16 amino acids. CDR3 sequence (DNA): TGTGCCAGTAGTATAGGAGGGACAGGGGCTGCCTATGGCTACACCTTC. It encodes CASSIGGTGAAYGYTF.

V gene TRBV15 combines with J gene TRBJ1-2; TRBD1 might be the D (6 bases). This CDR3 comprises 14 residues. V gave up 5 bases and J gave up 8 bases, with 18 bases separating them. Germline V gene sequence: CDR1 LNHNV, CDR2 YYDKDF (reference sequence). CDR3 bases: TGTGCCACCAGCCCAGGACAGTGGGGTAAGGGCTACACCTTC. Its translation is CATSPGQWGKGYTF.

This rearrangement joins TRBV5-4 to TRBJ1-2; 9 bases line up with TRBD1. The trim removed 6 bases at V and 8 bases at J, leaving 20 bases unmatched. The germline CDR1 and CDR2 sequences are SGHNT and YYREEE (reference sequence). The CDR3 sequence is 17 residues long. DNA of the CDR3: TGTGCCAGCAAGGTGGGGGCCACCGGGACAGGGAGGGACGGCTACACCTTC. Translated: CASKVGATGTGRDGYTF.

The rearrangement links TRBV7-2 to TRBJ2-7; D is uncertain. This CDR3 is 14 amino acids long. Germline loops: CDR1 SGHTA, CDR2 FQGNSA. Deletions cut 0 bases from V and 6 bases from J, with 12 bases between. DNA for the CDR3: TGTGCCAGCAGCTTAGCCACGTTATCCGGCGAGCAGTACTTC. Translation: CASSLATLSGEQYF.

The rearrangement joins TRBV7-7 to TRBJ1-4, with D unclear. CDR1 and CDR2 (germline): SSHAT, FNYEAQ (reference sequence). Trimming left V 5 bases short and J 3 bases short, with 13 bases between. The CDR3 has 15 amino acids. CDR3 loop: CASSRDSSPNEKLFF. CDR3 nucleotide sequence: TGTGCCAGCAGCCGTGATAGCTCTCCTAATGAAAAACTGTTTTTT. Full variable domain (rest looked up from reference TRBV7-7 and TRBJ1-4): GAGVSQSPRYKVTKRGQDVTLRCDPISSHATLYWYQQALGQGPEFLTYFNYEAQPDKSGLPSDRFSAERPEGSISTLTIQRTEQRDSAMYRCASSRDSSPNEKLFFGSGTQLSVL.

V and J are TRBV27 and TRBJ2-1; D remains unclear. The germline V gene has CDR1 MNHEY and CDR2 SMNVEV (reference sequence). The CDR3 consists of 14 residues. V was cut by 3 bases and J by 5 bases, with 11 bases left in between. CDR3 DNA: TGTGCCAGCAGTTTTAATCCCGCGCACAATGAGCAGTTCTTC. Translating it yields CASSFNPAHNEQFF.

The V call is TRBV7-9, the J call TRBJ1-1; D is uncertain. V lost 2 bases, J lost 5 bases, and 12 bases lay in between. The CDR3 contains 14 residues. The germline V gene encodes CDR1 SEHNR and CDR2 FQNEAQ (reference sequence). The CDR3 region is CASSLPSRRTEAFF. The CDR3 nucleotides are TGTGCCAGCAGCTTACCGAGCAGGAGGACTGAAGCTTTCTTT.

The chain uses TRBV6-5 and TRBJ2-2; possible D gene TRBD1, 6 bases. In germline, CDR1 is MNHEY, CDR2 SVGAGI. Deletions cut 6 bases from V and 5 bases from J, with 16 bases between. The CDR3 contains 15 residues. In nucleotides, the CDR3 is TGTGCCAGCAGCTCGACGGGCAGGGGAACCGGGGAGCTGTTTTTT. As protein: CASSSTGRGTGELFF.

V and J are TRBV5-4 and TRBJ2-3, with D uncertain. Germline V gene lookup returns CDR1 SGHNT and CDR2 YYREEE (reference sequence). The V and J ends lost 4 bases and 1 base respectively, with 10 bases between them. This CDR3 contains 14 residues. DNA of the CDR3: TGTGCCAGCAGCCTACCTTCAGGCACAGATACGCAGTATTTT. This translates into CASSLPSGTDTQYF.

This chain's CDR3 is CASSQDQQGVVGMNTEAFF. The CDR3 bases are TGCGCCAGCAGCCAAGATCAGCAGGGGGTCGTAGGGATGAACACTGAAGCTTTCTTT. The rearrangement joins TRBV4-3 to TRBJ1-1; 7 nucleotides align to TRBD1. Germline CDR1 and CDR2: LGHNA and YSLEER. The CDR3 is made up of 19 amino acids. After removal of 0 bases from V and 0 bases from J, the junction contained 13 bases not matched to a gene.

This clone was seen a handful of times. This rearrangement joins TRBV4-3 to TRBJ2-6; the D gene is possibly TRBD1 (5 bases). Germline CDR1 is LGHNA and CDR2 is YSLEER. The length of the CDR3 is 16 residues. V lost 0 bases and J 0 bases, leaving 6 bases between the germline ends. The CDR3 sequence is CASSQDTGSGANVLTF. The DNA for the CDR3 is TGCGCCAGCAGCCAAGATACAGGCTCTGGGGCCAACGTCCTGACTTTC.

CDR3 sequence: CASSLEGGTEAFF. The DNA of the CDR3 is TGTGCCAGCAGCTTGGAGGGGGGCACTGAAGCTTTCTTT. The chain has TRBV11-3 and TRBJ1-1, with D possibly TRBD1 on 6 matching bases. The CDR3 contains 13 residues. The V end was cut by 3 bases, the J end by 4 bases, with 9 bases between. Germline V gene lookup returns CDR1 SGHNT and CDR2 YENEEA.

The chain joins TRBV5-6 to TRBJ2-6; tentative D call: TRBD1 (5 bases). The CDR3 contains 15 residues. Trimming took off 4 bases at V and 3 bases at J, with 11 bases between the two ends. From germline, CDR1 is SGHDT and CDR2 YYEEEE. The CDR3 DNA is TGTGCCAGCAGCCCGATCAGGGATGGGGCCAACGTCCTGACTTTC. It codes for CASSPIRDGANVLTF.

The V call is TRBV5-1, the J call TRBJ1-1; tentatively, D is TRBD1 (5 bases). Germline CDR1 reads SGHRS; CDR2 reads YFSETQ. There are 14 residues in the CDR3. V was cut by 3 bases and J by 4 bases, with 13 bases left in between. In DNA form, the CDR3 reads TGCGCCAGCAGCTCCCAGGGTGGATTCACTGAAGCTTTCTTT. Translation: CASSSQGGFTEAFF.

This sequence joins TRBV7-8 and TRBJ2-7; 8 bases map to TRBD2. This CDR3 spans 12 amino acids. The V gene's germline CDR1 is SGHVS and CDR2 FQNEAQ. Trimming at V came to 3 bases and at J to 5 bases, leaving 0 bases not matched to a gene. CDR3 protein: CASSFSGNEQYF. CDR3 coding DNA: TGTGCCAGCAGCTTTAGCGGGAACGAGCAGTACTTC.

The V and J genes are TRBV4-2 and TRBJ2-2; TRBD1 aligns across 11 bases. J gave up 4 bases and V 0 bases, and 10 bases lay outside the gene matches. CDR1 LGHNA and CDR2 YNFKEQ come from the germline V gene. This CDR3 has 19 residues. The CDR3 sequence is CASSQEVLAGQGGTGELFF. CDR3 nucleotide sequence: TGTGCCAGCAGCCAAGAGGTCCTAGCGGGACAGGGGGGCACCGGGGAGCTGTTTTTT.

This clone was seen a single time. The chain joins TRBV18 to TRBJ2-4; 10 nucleotides match TRBD1. The CDR3 has 16 residues. Losses at the gene ends were 1 base for V and 4 bases for J; bases not matched to a gene: 4. Germline V gene lookup returns CDR1 KGHSH and CDR2 LQKENI. CDR3 loop: CASSPLPDRGKNIQYF. CDR3 coding DNA: TGTGCCAGCTCACCACTCCCGGACAGGGGGAAAAACATTCAGTACTTC.